Listed below are T cell receptor beta chains from one sample, sequenced in a study of cytomegalovirus exposure and HLA in healthy donors. Produced via immunoSEQ multiplex PCR; TCRdb's table is partial and in-frame only. Among about 56,000 clones, approximately 89% were seen once, and the ten largest hold around 14%. Sequenced material: PBMCs. The receptors stem from a woman aged 18 to 35 in good health and CMV-seronegative. Both conserved end residues are part of each CDR3. The D gene is left open where the match is weak. Size is stated for part of the rows, as once, few or many counts, or as a class when the clone is expanded.

J gene: TRBJ1-5
D gene: .
clone size: .
V gene: TRBV6-6
CDR3 DNA: TGTGCCAGCAGCACACAAGGGGGTCAGCCCCAGCATTTT
CDR3 protein: CASSTQGGQPQHF

J gene: TRBJ1-1
D gene: .
clone size: .
V gene: TRBV28
CDR3 DNA: TGTGCCAGCAGTTTATTACCCGGCGGCGGGAACACTGAAGCTTTCTTT
CDR3 protein: CASSLLPGGGNTEAFF

J gene: TRBJ2-1
D gene: .
clone size: .
V gene: TRBV11-1
CDR3 DNA: TGTGCCAGCAGCTTATCCCGACAGGCCCAGTTCTTC
CDR3 protein: CASSLSRQAQFF

J gene: TRBJ2-7
D gene: TRBD2
clone size: .
V gene: TRBV28
CDR3 DNA: TGTGCCAGCCGTGCGGGGGGCGCCGCATACGAGCAGTACTTC
CDR3 protein: CASRAGGAAYEQYF

J gene: TRBJ2-7
D gene: TRBD1
clone size: .
V gene: TRBV4-1
CDR3 DNA: TGCGCCAGCAGCCAAGTTGGGAGGGACAGGGGGCGCGAGCAGTACTTC
CDR3 protein: CASSQVGRDRGREQYF

J gene: TRBJ2-5
D gene: TRBD2
clone size: .
V gene: TRBV10-1
CDR3 DNA: TGCGCCAGCAGTGACATAGCGGGGGGGCCAGAGACCCAGTACTTC
CDR3 protein: CASSDIAGGPETQYF

J gene: TRBJ2-7
D gene: .
clone size: .
V gene: TRBV4-1
CDR3 DNA: TGCGCCAGCAGCCCCACGACGTCGAGAGGATACGAGCAGTACTTC
CDR3 protein: CASSPTTSRGYEQYF

J gene: TRBJ2-2
D gene: .
clone size: .
V gene: TRBV7-3
CDR3 DNA: TGTGCCAGCAGCTTGGCTGGCCCCGGGGAGCTGTTTTTT
CDR3 protein: CASSLAGPGELFF

J gene: TRBJ1-2
D gene: TRBD1
clone size: .
V gene: TRBV13
CDR3 DNA: TGTGCCAGCAGCGGACAGGACGTCTCTAACTATGGCTACACCTTC
CDR3 protein: CASSGQDVSNYGYTF

J gene: TRBJ2-5
D gene: .
clone size: once
V gene: TRBV5-1
CDR3 DNA: TGCGCCAGCAGCTCTCAGGGAACGGCCCAAGAGACCCAGTACTTC
CDR3 protein: CASSSQGTAQETQYF

J gene: TRBJ2-7
D gene: TRBD1
clone size: .
V gene: TRBV15
CDR3 DNA: TGTGCCACCAGCAAAGAAAACCCCAAAGGGACAGTTCCCTACGAGCAGTACTTC
CDR3 protein: CATSKENPKGTVPYEQYF

J gene: TRBJ1-6
D gene: TRBD1
clone size: .
V gene: TRBV4-1
CDR3 DNA: TGCGCCAGCAGCCAAACGCCGGGACAGGGGAGCTCCTATAATTCACCCCTCCACTTT
CDR3 protein: CASSQTPGQGSSYNSPLHF

J gene: TRBJ2-7
D gene: TRBD1
clone size: .
V gene: TRBV19
CDR3 DNA: TGTGCCAGTAGTATTGGGACAGGGGGTTCTTACGAGCAGTACTTC
CDR3 protein: CASSIGTGGSYEQYF

J gene: TRBJ2-1
D gene: TRBD1
clone size: .
V gene: TRBV6-1
CDR3 DNA: TGTGCCAGCAGGGGGACAGCCTACAATGAGCAGTTCTTC
CDR3 protein: CASRGTAYNEQFF

J gene: TRBJ2-3
D gene: .
clone size: .
V gene: TRBV5-6
CDR3 DNA: TGTGCCAGCAGCTTTTCAGTTACGCAGTATTTT
CDR3 protein: CASSFSVTQYF

J gene: TRBJ2-1
D gene: .
clone size: .
V gene: TRBV7-6
CDR3 DNA: TGTGCCAGCAGCTTAGGTTTGGGACAAGGGCAGTTCTTC
CDR3 protein: CASSLGLGQGQFF

J gene: TRBJ2-5
D gene: .
clone size: .
V gene: TRBV7-2
CDR3 DNA: TGTGCCAGCAGCCGTAATTTAGCGCAGCAGTACTTC
CDR3 protein: CASSRNLAQQYF

J gene: TRBJ2-1
D gene: .
clone size: once
V gene: TRBV6-6
CDR3 DNA: TGTGCCAGCAATCCTACCCCCCTGAACAGTGAGCAGTTCTTC
CDR3 protein: CASNPTPLNSEQFF

J gene: TRBJ2-7
D gene: .
clone size: few
V gene: TRBV11-2
CDR3 DNA: TGTGCCAGTAAGAAAATGGGAGTTTCCTACGAGCAGTACTTC
CDR3 protein: CASKKMGVSYEQYF

J gene: TRBJ1-1
D gene: .
clone size: .
V gene: TRBV20-1
CDR3 DNA: TGCAGTGGTACAGGACGGTTTGAAGCTTTCTTT
CDR3 protein: CSGTGRFEAFF

J gene: TRBJ1-1
D gene: .
clone size: .
V gene: TRBV4-1
CDR3 DNA: TGCGCCAGCAGCCGTAGGGGTAACACTGAAGCTTTCTTT
CDR3 protein: CASSRRGNTEAFF

J gene: TRBJ1-6
D gene: TRBD1
clone size: few
V gene: TRBV7-2
CDR3 DNA: TGTGCCAGCAGCACACAGGGGGTTGGAGGTTCACCCCTCCACTTT
CDR3 protein: CASSTQGVGGSPLHF

J gene: TRBJ2-7
D gene: .
clone size: .
V gene: TRBV4-3
CDR3 DNA: TGCGCCAGCAGCCAAACCAGGGGATACGAGCAGTACTTC
CDR3 protein: CASSQTRGYEQYF

J gene: TRBJ2-1
D gene: .
clone size: few
V gene: TRBV7-7
CDR3 DNA: TGCTGTCTTAGGGAGAACAATGAGCAGTTCTTC
CDR3 protein: CCLRENNEQFF

J gene: TRBJ2-1
D gene: .
clone size: .
V gene: TRBV9
CDR3 DNA: TGTGCCAGCAGCGTAGTCGGGCGGGGTGAGCAGTTCTTC
CDR3 protein: CASSVVGRGEQFF

J gene: TRBJ2-1
D gene: TRBD2
clone size: .
V gene: TRBV20-1
CDR3 DNA: TGCAGTGCGGGGGGGGAGGATGAGCAGTTCTTC
CDR3 protein: CSAGGEDEQFF

J gene: TRBJ1-2
D gene: TRBD1
clone size: .
V gene: TRBV30
CDR3 DNA: TGTGCCTGGAGTGGCAGGGGGCGCGAACGGTACACCTTC
CDR3 protein: CAWSGRGRERYTF

J gene: TRBJ2-1
D gene: TRBD2
clone size: .
V gene: TRBV2
CDR3 DNA: TGTGCCAGCAGCCCGAGCGGGAGCCCCTACAATGAGCAGTTCTTC
CDR3 protein: CASSPSGSPYNEQFF

J gene: TRBJ2-1
D gene: .
clone size: .
V gene: TRBV28
CDR3 DNA: TGTGCCAGCAGTTTATGGACAGGCTCCTACAATGAGCAGTTCTTC
CDR3 protein: CASSLWTGSYNEQFF

J gene: TRBJ2-1
D gene: TRBD2
clone size: once
V gene: TRBV5-1
CDR3 DNA: TGCGCCAGCAGCATAGGTGAGGGACTATCGGGAGGGATAAATGAGCAGTTCTTC
CDR3 protein: CASSIGEGLSGGINEQFF

J gene: TRBJ1-5
D gene: .
clone size: .
V gene: TRBV6-5
CDR3 DNA: TGTGCCAGCAGTTACGGGGGAGGAAATCAGCCCCAGCATTTT
CDR3 protein: CASSYGGGNQPQHF

J gene: TRBJ1-5
D gene: .
clone size: .
V gene: TRBV18
CDR3 DNA: TGTGCCAGCTCACCAGGTACCCAAGCTCAGCCCCAGCATTTT
CDR3 protein: CASSPGTQAQPQHF

J gene: TRBJ1-5
D gene: .
clone size: .
V gene: TRBV5-8
CDR3 DNA: TGTGCCAGCAGCCCCTGGGGGGGAGGTCAGCCCCAGCATTTT
CDR3 protein: CASSPWGGGQPQHF

J gene: TRBJ2-3
D gene: TRBD2
clone size: .
V gene: TRBV6-5
CDR3 DNA: TGTGCCAGCAGTTACACGGGGCGGGGGGGCACAGATACGCAGTATTTT
CDR3 protein: CASSYTGRGGTDTQYF

J gene: TRBJ2-3
D gene: .
clone size: .
V gene: TRBV15
CDR3 DNA: TGTGCCACCAGCAGAGATCCCCAGACAGGCGACACAGATACGCAGTATTTT
CDR3 protein: CATSRDPQTGDTDTQYF

J gene: TRBJ1-5
D gene: TRBD1
clone size: .
V gene: TRBV18
CDR3 DNA: TGTGCCAGCTCACCAAACTCAGGGGGCTGGAGCAATCAGCCCCAGCATTTT
CDR3 protein: CASSPNSGGWSNQPQHF

J gene: TRBJ2-1
D gene: TRBD2
clone size: once
V gene: TRBV6-5
CDR3 DNA: TGTGCCAGCACCGTCAGCGGGAGGTCCTACAATGAGCAGTTCTTC
CDR3 protein: CASTVSGRSYNEQFF

J gene: TRBJ1-3
D gene: TRBD1
clone size: .
V gene: TRBV7-6
CDR3 DNA: TGTGCCAGCAGCCCTGGGACAGGGCTAGACACCATATATTTT
CDR3 protein: CASSPGTGLDTIYF

J gene: TRBJ2-2
D gene: .
clone size: .
V gene: TRBV27
CDR3 DNA: TGTGCCAGCAGTTTATCCGGCGGGGAGCTGTTTTTT
CDR3 protein: CASSLSGGELFF